These 27 T cell receptor beta chains came from one sample sequenced in a study of PD-1 blockade in classical Hodgkin lymphoma. The repertoire was sequenced with immunoSEQ multiplex PCR; TCRdb's copy has only in-frame clones and lacks some. The sample contains 90,000 to 100,000 clones, roughly 87% of which appear only once. Every one of the patients relapsed after autologous stem cell transplantation (brentuximab vedotin exposure was variable). The specimen comprised peripheral blood mononuclear cells (PBMCs), sampled before the second cycle of nivolumab. The receptors were gathered from a human donor with classical Hodgkin lymphoma.

CDR3: CASRRAGETQYF. The CDR3 DNA is TGTGCCAGCCGGAGGGCAGGAGAGACCCAGTACTTC. V and J are TRBV28 and TRBJ2-5, with a tentative D call TRBD2 (6 bases). Between the trimmed V and J ends, which lost 8 bases and 4 bases, there was a span of 11 bases. CDR3 length equals 12 residues. Germline CDR1 is MDHEN and CDR2 is SYDVKM.

The CDR3 spells CASSLSPGFRGADTQYF. The CDR3 DNA sequence: TGTGCCAGCAGCTTATCCCCAGGGTTTCGCGGCGCAGATACGCAGTATTTT. The rearrangement links TRBV7-2 to TRBJ2-3; the D gene is possibly TRBD1 (5 bases). Germline V gene sequence: CDR1 SGHTA, CDR2 FQGNSA. This CDR3 spans 17 amino acids. The V and J ends lost 2 bases and 4 bases respectively, with 19 bases between them.

V gene TRBV6-1 combines with J gene TRBJ2-2; D not resolved. The V gene's germline CDR1 is MNHNS and CDR2 SASEGT. Trimming shortened V by 2 bases and J by 4 bases, and 14 bases separated the two germline ends. This CDR3 region has 16 residues. CDR3 sequence reads: CASSEPWGVGTGELFF. In DNA, the CDR3 is TGTGCCAGCAGTGAACCCTGGGGTGTGGGCACCGGGGAGCTGTTTTTT.

CDR3 in DNA: TGTGCCAGCAGTTTAGTGCACACCGGGGAGCTGTTTTTT. This encodes CASSLVHTGELFF. This chain connects TRBV28 to TRBJ2-2, with D uncertain. Trimming removed 2 bases from V and 3 bases from J, with 4 bases in between. In germline, CDR1 is MDHEN, CDR2 SYDVKM. The CDR3 is 13 amino acids.

The chain carries TRBV27 and TRBJ1-5; D is perhaps TRBD1 (5 bases). V was cut by 5 bases and J by 5 bases, with 19 bases left in between. The CDR3 is 16 residues long. In germline, CDR1 is MNHEY, CDR2 SMNVEV (reference sequence). The CDR3 loop reads CASSAEAGGDYQPQHF. The CDR3 bases are TGTGCCAGCAGTGCAGAGGCGGGAGGGGATTATCAGCCCCAGCATTTT.

The chain uses TRBV5-1 and TRBJ2-1; 14 bases are a match to TRBD2. This CDR3 contains 17 residues. Per germline, CDR1 SGHRS and CDR2 YFSETQ. Trimming removed 0 bases from V and 7 bases from J; junction bases left unmatched: 6. CDR3 in DNA: TGCGCCAGCAGCTTGGGGGGACTAGCGGGAGAGGGAAATGAGCAGTTCTTC. Translating gives CASSLGGLAGEGNEQFF.

This chain uses TRBV6-1 with TRBJ1-2, with TRBD1 matching 8 bases. The germline V gene has CDR1 MNHNS and CDR2 SASEGT. Unmatched junction bases numbered 1, after V lost 4 bases and J lost 0 bases. There are 14 residues in the CDR3. CDR3 DNA: TGTGCCAGCAGTGCGACAGGGGCTAACTATGGCTACACCTTC. Its translation: CASSATGANYGYTF.

The sample holds a few counts of this clone. V and J are TRBV6-5 and TRBJ2-1; D is unclear. CDR3 length: 15 residues. Germline V gene data show CDR1 as MNHEY and CDR2 as SVGAGI. Trimming took 2 bases from V and 3 from J, leaving 11 bases between them. The CDR3 loop is CASSYRGFDYNEQFF. CDR3 coding DNA: TGTGCCAGCAGTTACCGAGGTTTCGACTACAATGAGCAGTTCTTC.

This clone was recorded only once. Compared with germline, one end of the junction differs, possibly owing to a read error. The chain combines TRBV5-4 with TRBJ1-1; maybe TRBD1 (5 bases). CDR3 length: 14 residues. Germline CDR1 and CDR2: SGHNT and YYREEE (reference sequence). The CDR3 region is CASSVGTANAEAFF. As DNA, the CDR3 is TGTGCCAGCAGCGTAGGGACCGCGAACGCTGAAGCTTTCTTT. Full variable domain (missing parts from reference TRBV5-4 and TRBJ1-1): ETGVTQSPTHLIKTRGQQVTLRCSSQSGHNTVSWYQQALGQGPQFIFQYYREEENGRGNFPPRFSGLQFPNYSSELNVNALELDDSALYLCASSVGTANAEAFFGQGTRLTVV.

This chain uses TRBV5-1 with TRBJ2-7, with D perhaps assigned TRBD1 or TRBD2 (5 bases each). V gave up 9 bases and J gave up 2 bases, with 21 bases separating them. Germline V lookup: CDR1 SGHRS, CDR2 YFSETQ. The length of the CDR3 is 15 residues. Here the CDR3 DNA reads TGCGCCAACCAAGCACTTGTCGGGGACCCCTACGAGCAGTACTTC. It translates to CANQALVGDPYEQYF. Supplemented by reference TRBV5-1 and TRBJ2-7, the full variable domain reads KAGVTQTPRYLIKTRGQQVTLSCSPISGHRSVSWYQQTPGQGLQFLFEYFSETQRNKGNFPGRFSGRQFSNSRSEMNVSTLELGDSALYLCANQALVGDPYEQYFGPGTRLTVT.

The rearrangement uses TRBV27 and TRBJ2-1; the match to TRBD2 covers 12 bases. V dropped 2 bases and J dropped 7; count of bases not matched to a gene: 3. The germline gives CDR1 MNHEY, CDR2 SMNVEV (reference sequence). The CDR3 loop spans 15 amino acids. This chain's CDR3 is CASSLGTSGRNEQFF. The CDR3 DNA follows: TGTGCCAGCAGTTTAGGGACTAGCGGGCGGAATGAGCAGTTCTTC.

This chain uses TRBV18 with TRBJ2-7; 7 bases are a match to TRBD2. With 6 bases clipped from V and 0 bases from J, the junction kept 8 bases outside the gene matches. The CDR3 spans 15 residues. Germline V gene sequence: CDR1 KGHSH, CDR2 LQKENI. The CDR3 region has the DNA TGTGCCAGCTCGGCCTTAACTAGCGCCTCCTACGAGCAGTACTTC. Translating it yields CASSALTSASYEQYF.

This sequence joins TRBV9 and TRBJ2-3, with 7 bases that match TRBD1. The V segment lost 3 bases and the J segment 9 bases; nucleotides outside the gene matches: 4. The CDR3 length is 12 residues. CDR1 and CDR2 from the germline V gene are SGDLS and YYNGEE. The CDR3 spells CASSDPGQTQYF. The CDR3 bases are TGTGCCAGCAGCGACCCGGGACAGACGCAGTATTTT.

On this clone: Different DNA sequences within this sample yield the same CDR3. The chain couples TRBV19 to TRBJ2-1; D gene unclear. The CDR3 spans 12 residues. Germline assignment: CDR1 LNHDA and CDR2 SQIVND (reference sequence). Deletions cut 3 bases from V and 3 bases from J, with 3 bases between. CDR3 region: CASSIGYNEQFF. CDR3 bases: TGTGCCAGTAGTATCGGCTACAATGAGCAGTTCTTC.

The chain carries TRBV7-9 and TRBJ2-1; D is undetermined. CDR3 length: 14 amino acids. CDR1 SEHNR and CDR2 FQNEAQ come from the germline V gene (reference sequence). V lost 7 bases and J 0 bases, leaving 10 bases between the germline ends. The CDR3 here is CASNNRNSYNEQFF. CDR3 coding DNA: TGTGCCAGCAACAACCGGAACTCCTACAATGAGCAGTTCTTC.

V is TRBV27 and J is TRBJ2-1; 9 bases are shared with TRBD1. The CDR3 runs 17 residues. Germline V gene sequence: CDR1 MNHEY, CDR2 SMNVEV (reference sequence). Trimming took 5 bases from V and 5 from J; bases not matched to a gene: 13. Here the CDR3 reads CASSTLYPGQGNNEQFF. CDR3 in DNA: TGTGCCAGCAGTACATTATACCCAGGACAGGGGAACAATGAGCAGTTCTTC.

The rearrangement links TRBV28 to TRBJ2-7, with D perhaps given as TRBD1 or TRBD2 (5 bases each). V shed 6 bases and J shed 3 bases, with 18 bases lying between them. Germline values: CDR1 MDHEN, CDR2 SYDVKM. This CDR3 spans 15 amino acids. The CDR3 coding sequence is TGTGCCAGCAGCTTCGGAAGTGGGGGAGTCTACGAGCAGTACTTC. Translated: CASSFGSGGVYEQYF.

The chain links TRBV28 to TRBJ1-3, with D tentatively TRBD1 (5 bases). Germline V gives CDR1 MDHEN, CDR2 SYDVKM. CDR3 length: 16 residues. Trimming shortened V by 3 bases and J by 0 bases, and 12 bases separated the two germline ends. The CDR3 loop is CASSFFQGRSGNTIYF. DNA for the CDR3: TGTGCCAGCAGTTTCTTCCAGGGTCGCTCTGGAAACACCATATATTTT. Variable domain in full (rest from reference TRBV28 and TRBJ1-3): DVKVTQSSRYLVKRTGEKVFLECVQDMDHENMFWYRQDPGLGLRLIYFSYDVKMKEKGDIPEGYSVSREKKERFSLILESASTNQTSMYLCASSFFQGRSGNTIYFGEGSWLTVV.

The chain links TRBV2 to TRBJ2-5; the D gene is possibly TRBD1 (6 bases). The V gene's germline CDR1 is SNHLY and CDR2 FYNNEI. Trimming removed 6 bases at V and 7 bases at J, with 12 bases between. The CDR3 consists of 12 residues. CDR3 region: CASSPDSWTQYF. CDR3 DNA: TGTGCCAGCAGCCCGGACAGCTGGACCCAGTACTTC.

The chain couples TRBV15 to TRBJ2-7; the match to TRBD1 covers 9 bases. J lost 4 bases, V lost 0 bases, and 1 base had no gene match. The CDR3 spans 14 residues. Germline V lookup: CDR1 LNHNV, CDR2 YYDKDF (reference sequence). CDR3 region: CATSREDRGYEQYF. CDR3 nucleotides: TGTGCCACCAGCAGAGAGGACAGGGGTTACGAGCAGTACTTC.

V usage is TRBV2 and J usage is TRBJ1-1; no firm D call. CDR3 length: 12 residues. CDR1 SNHLY and CDR2 FYNNEI come from the germline V gene. V was pared by 4 bases and J by 1 base, with 4 bases between. CDR3 DNA sequence: TGTGCCAGCAGTGTCGCGAACACTGAAGCTTTCTTT. It specifies CASSVANTEAFF.

The chain couples TRBV4-1 to TRBJ2-1; 13 bases line up with TRBD2. J was trimmed by 9 bases and V by 1 base; bases with no gene match: 0. Germline V gene sequence: CDR1 MGHRA, CDR2 YSYEKL. The CDR3 is made up of 14 amino acids. The CDR3 DNA sequence: TGCGCCAGCAGCCAAGGACTAGCGGGGGGTGAGCAGTTCTTC. Protein sequence: CASSQGLAGGEQFF.

This clone was detected only once. The J gene is TRBJ1-2, the V gene TRBV5-1, with D maybe TRBD1 (5 bases). The length of the CDR3 is 12 residues. V was trimmed by 4 bases and J by 7 bases, leaving 11 bases between them. Germline values: CDR1 SGHRS, CDR2 YFSETQ. CDR3 sequence reads: CASSGLRVGYTF. Here the CDR3 DNA reads TGCGCCAGCAGCGGACTCAGGGTTGGCTACACCTTC.

The chain is built from TRBV27 and TRBJ2-7, with D possibly being TRBD2 (6 bases). CDR3 length: 12 residues. The germline CDR1 and CDR2 sequences are MNHEY and SMNVEV (reference sequence). The V end lost 6 bases, the J end lost 3 bases, and 9 bases lay between the germline ends. This chain's CDR3 is CASRDYYYEQYF. CDR3 bases: TGTGCCAGCAGGGACTACTACTACGAGCAGTACTTC.

The chain uses TRBV4-1 and TRBJ1-1, with 7 bases lining up with TRBD1. The germline V gene encodes CDR1 MGHRA and CDR2 YSYEKL. J was trimmed by 2 bases and V by 2 bases; bases with no gene match: 8. The CDR3 is 16 amino acids. The CDR3 protein is CASSQPPGTVNTEAFF. In DNA, the CDR3 is TGCGCCAGCAGCCAACCCCCAGGGACAGTCAACACTGAAGCTTTCTTT.

This chain uses TRBV2 with TRBJ2-2; D possibly corresponds to TRBD1 (6 bases). This CDR3 has 14 amino acids. Trimming removed 7 bases at V and 2 bases at J, with 11 bases between. Germline CDR1 is SNHLY and CDR2 is FYNNEI. The CDR3 DNA reads as TGTGCCAGCATGGGACACTTTAACACCGGGGAGCTGTTTTTT. Translated, it gives CASMGHFNTGELFF.

This chain connects TRBV7-2 to TRBJ2-5; no clear D. The CDR3 length is 13 residues. Trimming removed 1 base at V and 4 bases at J, with 7 bases between. Germline V CDR1 and CDR2: SGHTA, FQGNSA. The CDR3 nucleotides are TGTGCCAGCAGCTTAGTTTCAGGAGAGACCCAGTACTTC. This codes for CASSLVSGETQYF.